This TCR beta chain was profiled in a study of blood T cell repertoires in COVID-19. Study-level information: In each case, the material was cDNA or gDNA derived from T cells, B-cell-depleted T cells, or PBMCs.

Those enrolled in Seattle joined during active infection and were followed longitudinally afterward. TCRdb's copy holds only in-frame clones and misses some; the assay was immunoSEQ multiplex PCR. The sample contains about 180,000 clones, more than 75% of which appear only once. In germline, CDR1 is SEHNR, CDR2 FQNEAQ (reference sequence). Germline trimming cut 4 bases from V and 4 bases from J; bases unmatched to any gene: 12. This CDR3 is built from 16 residues. The gene calls are TRBV7-9 and TRBJ1-2; 7 bases are shared with TRBD1. The sample was peripheral blood. This sequence was found in a person in their 70s with COVID-19, enrolled during active disease. The CDR3 nucleotides read TGTGCCAGCAGCTGGGCGGACAGGTCCTTGGGCTATGGCTACACCTTC. It yields the protein CASSWADRSLGYGYTF.